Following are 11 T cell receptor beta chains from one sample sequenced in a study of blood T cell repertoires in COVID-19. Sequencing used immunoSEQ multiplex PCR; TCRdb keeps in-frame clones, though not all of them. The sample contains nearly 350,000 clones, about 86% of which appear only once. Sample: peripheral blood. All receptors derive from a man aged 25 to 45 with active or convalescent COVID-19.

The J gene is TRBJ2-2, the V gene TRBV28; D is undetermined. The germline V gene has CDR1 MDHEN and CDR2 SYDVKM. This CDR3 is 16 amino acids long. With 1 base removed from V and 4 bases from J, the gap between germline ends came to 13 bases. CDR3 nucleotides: TGTGCCAGCAGTTTATTAGTTGAAGCGATCACCGGGGAGCTGTTTTTT. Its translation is CASSLLVEAITGELFF.

CDR3 amino acids: CASSSEGQIGYTF. CDR3 DNA: TGCGCCAGCAGCAGCGAGGGACAGATTGGCTACACCTTC. The chain recombines TRBV5-1 with TRBJ1-2; 7 positions match TRBD1. The V gene end was trimmed by 4 bases and the J gene end by 7 bases; junction bases not matched to a gene: 7. The CDR3 extends over 13 amino acids. From germline, CDR1 is SGHRS and CDR2 YFSETQ.

This chain's CDR3 is CASSFGRNQPQHF. CDR3 nucleotides: TGTGCCAGCAGTTTCGGTCGCAATCAGCCCCAGCATTTT. The chain uses TRBV27 and TRBJ1-5; no reliable D call. This CDR3 comprises 13 residues. V shed 3 bases and J shed 2 bases, with 5 bases lying between them. Germline V gene data show CDR1 as MNHEY and CDR2 as SMNVEV (reference sequence).

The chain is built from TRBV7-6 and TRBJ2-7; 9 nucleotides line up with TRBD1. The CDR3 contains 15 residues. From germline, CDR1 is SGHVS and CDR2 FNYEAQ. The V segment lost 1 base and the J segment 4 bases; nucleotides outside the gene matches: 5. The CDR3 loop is CASSLDRGPRYEQYF. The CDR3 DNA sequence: TGTGCCAGCAGCTTAGACAGGGGGCCGCGGTACGAGCAGTACTTC.

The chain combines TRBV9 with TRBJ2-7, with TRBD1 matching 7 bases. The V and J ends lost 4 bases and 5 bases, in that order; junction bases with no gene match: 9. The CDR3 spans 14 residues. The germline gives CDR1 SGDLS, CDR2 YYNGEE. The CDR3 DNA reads TGTGCCAGCAGCTCAGACAGGGTATGGAACGAGCAGTACTTC. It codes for CASSSDRVWNEQYF. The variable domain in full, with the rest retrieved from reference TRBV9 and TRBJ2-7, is DSGVTQTPKHLITATGQRVTLRCSPRSGDLSVYWYQQSLDQGLQFLIQYYNGEERAKGNILERFSAQQFPDLHSELNLSSLELGDSALYFCASSSDRVWNEQYFGPGTRLTVT.

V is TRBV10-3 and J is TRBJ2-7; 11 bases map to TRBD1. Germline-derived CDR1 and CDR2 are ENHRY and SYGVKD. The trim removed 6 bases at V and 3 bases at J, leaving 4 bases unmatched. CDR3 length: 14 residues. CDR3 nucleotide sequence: TGTGCCATCAGACGGGACAGGGGGATCTACGAGCAGTACTTC. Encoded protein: CAIRRDRGIYEQYF.

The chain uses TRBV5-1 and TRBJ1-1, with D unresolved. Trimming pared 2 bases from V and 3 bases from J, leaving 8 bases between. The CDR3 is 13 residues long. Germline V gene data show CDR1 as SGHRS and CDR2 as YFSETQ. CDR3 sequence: CASSFEGYTEAFF. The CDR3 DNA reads TGCGCCAGCAGCTTTGAGGGTTACACTGAAGCTTTCTTT.

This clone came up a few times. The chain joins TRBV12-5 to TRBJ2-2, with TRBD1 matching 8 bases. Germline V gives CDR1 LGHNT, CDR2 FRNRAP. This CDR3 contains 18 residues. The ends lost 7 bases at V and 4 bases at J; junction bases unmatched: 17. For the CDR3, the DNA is TGTGCTAGTGCCACTCAGGGGGCCCTTGGGGAAAGCACCGGGGAGCTGTTTTTT. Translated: CASATQGALGESTGELFF.

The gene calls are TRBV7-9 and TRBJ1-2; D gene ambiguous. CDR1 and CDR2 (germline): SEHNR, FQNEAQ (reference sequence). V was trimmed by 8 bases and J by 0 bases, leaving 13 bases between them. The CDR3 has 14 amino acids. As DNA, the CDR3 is TGTGCCAGCTCCTGGAGGGAAGCTAACTATGGCTACACCTTC. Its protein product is CASSWREANYGYTF.

The CDR3 coding sequence is TGTGCCAGCAGTTCCCCGCACCGACTAAAGCGGGAGATAAGGAATGAGCAGTTCTTC. The encoded protein is CASSSPHRLKREIRNEQFF. The chain links TRBV28 to TRBJ2-1; 8 bases line up with TRBD2. Germline CDR1 reads MDHEN; CDR2 reads SYDVKM. This CDR3 spans 19 amino acids. V was clipped by 4 bases and J by 7 bases; unmatched bases: 21.

The DNA for the CDR3 is TGTGCCAGCAGCCGAGCGGGAGTTGAAGGGAGGCAGTACTTC. Translation: CASSRAGVEGRQYF. V is TRBV6-5 and J is TRBJ2-7; 8 bases are a match to TRBD2. The V segment lost 6 bases and the J segment 9 bases; nucleotides outside the gene matches: 13. From germline, CDR1 is MNHEY and CDR2 SVGAGI. The CDR3 has 14 amino acids.